This T cell receptor beta chain originates from a study of cytomegalovirus exposure and HLA in healthy donors. Study-level results: It was 164 TCR beta chains that were listed as cytomegalovirus-associated. The finding came from a later analysis; first-cohort TCR clusters tended to co-occur in the 130 or so validation repertoires.

The CDR3 has 17 residues. CDR1 is MRHNA and CDR2 is SNTAGT in the germline V gene. With V trimmed by 3 bases and J by 9 bases, 10 bases remained unmatched. As regards this clone: What it binds is not known.

Profiling relied on immunoSEQ multiplex PCR, and the TCRdb table lists in-frame clones only, not all of them. The sample shows 200,000 to 250,000 clones, under 95% of them seen only once. The chain recombines TRBV6-4 with TRBJ2-1, with TRBD2 matching over 14 bases. The source of this sequence is a woman aged 18-35 years in good health and CMV-seronegative. Sample: PBMCs. The CDR3 sequence: CASSEYATSGRVSEQFF. CDR3 in DNA: TGTGCCAGCAGTGAATACGCGACTAGCGGGAGGGTAAGTGAGCAGTTCTTC.